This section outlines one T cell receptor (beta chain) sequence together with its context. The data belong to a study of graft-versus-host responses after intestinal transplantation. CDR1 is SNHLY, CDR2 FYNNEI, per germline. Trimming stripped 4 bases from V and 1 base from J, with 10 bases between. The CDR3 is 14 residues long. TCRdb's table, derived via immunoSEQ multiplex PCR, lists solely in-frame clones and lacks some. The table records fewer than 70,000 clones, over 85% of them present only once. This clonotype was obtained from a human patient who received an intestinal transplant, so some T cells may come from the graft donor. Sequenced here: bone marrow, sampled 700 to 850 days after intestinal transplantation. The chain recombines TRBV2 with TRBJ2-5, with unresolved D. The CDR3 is CASSVRRSQETQYF. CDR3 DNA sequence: TGTGCCAGCAGTGTCCGGCGGTCCCAAGAGACCCAGTACTTC.